The sequence of this T cell receptor (beta chain) was determined in a study of T cell responses to AZD1222 COVID-19 vaccine. CDR1 and CDR2 (germline): SGHTA, FQGNSA. Trimming left V 1 base short and J 3 bases short, with 22 bases between. The length of the CDR3 is 19 residues. Repertoires were generated with immunoSEQ multiplex PCR, while TCRdb's copy carries only in-frame clones and drops some. The sample has 100,000 or so clones, about 86% seen once; the top ten hold 3% to 4%. The clonotype was recovered from an adult in good health. This chain joins TRBV7-2 and TRBJ1-3, with D perhaps TRBD1 (5 bases). Sequencing used peripheral blood, obtained on day 0 of AZD1222 vaccination. CDR3 bases: TGTGCCAGCAGCTTAGACACTTTGGGGACCCCCGCGCGTGGAAACACCATATATTTT. This translates into CASSLDTLGTPARGNTIYF.